The 28 T cell receptor beta chains below all came from one sample that was sequenced in a study of T-cell reconstitution after alpha-beta-depleted transplantation in children. Molecular barcoding with unique molecular identifiers was used for the TCRbeta library. TCRdb itself ran the PCR reads through MiXCR, one entry per CDR3 protein. Of roughly 500,000 distinct CDR3 sequences listed, 12% are singletons. Sequenced here: PBMCs from the stem cell graft donor, sampled from the stem cell graft. The receptors shown here come from a human donor who donated a stem cell graft to a child with combined immunodeficiency.

This sequence joins TRBV11-2 and TRBJ2-3; D gene ambiguous. Germline V CDR1 and CDR2: SGHAT, FQNNGV. CDR3 size: 17 residues. Trimming removed 0 bases from V and 1 base from J, with 14 bases in between. CDR3 amino acids: CASSLEFGIHRTDTQYF. CDR3 DNA: TGTGCCAGCAGCTTAGAATTTGGGATCCACCGCACAGATACGCAGTATTTT. Together with reference TRBV11-2 and TRBJ2-3, the CDR3 gives the full variable domain: EAGVAQSPRYKIIEKRQSVAFWCNPISGHATLYWYQQILGQGPKLLIQFQNNGVVDDSQLPKDRFSAERLKGVDSTLKIQPAKLEDSAVYLCASSLEFGIHRTDTQYFGPGTRLTVL.

This clonotype has only a few counts. The chain is built from TRBV20-1 and TRBJ2-3; no definite D call. Germline V gene lookup returns CDR1 DFQATT and CDR2 SNEGSKA (reference sequence). Trimming removed 6 bases at V and 6 bases at J, with 10 bases between. The CDR3 has 11 residues. CDR3 residues: CSAPPRDTQYF. The CDR3 DNA follows: TGCAGTGCCCCGCCGCGGGATACGCAGTATTTT.

This clonotype came up a few times. The rearrangement links TRBV6-5 to TRBJ1-4, with D uncertain. Germline CDR1 MNHEY, CDR2 SVGAGI. V lost 5 bases and J 4 bases, leaving 11 bases between the germline ends. The CDR3 covers 14 residues. Here the CDR3 DNA reads TGTGCCAGCAGTCCCCGACGGATTAATGAAAAACTGTTTTTT. Translating it yields CASSPRRINEKLFF.

The V and J genes are TRBV29-1 and TRBJ2-7; D is unclear. Germline lookup yields CDR1 SQVTM and CDR2 ANQGSEA. The V and J ends lost 3 bases and 2 bases respectively, with 14 bases between them. The CDR3 has 14 residues. As DNA, the CDR3 is TGCAGCGTTGATTCGTCCGCTGGGGCCTACGAGCAGTACTTC. This codes for CSVDSSAGAYEQYF.

The V gene is TRBV27, the J gene TRBJ2-1, with D hard to call. Germline V gene sequence: CDR1 MNHEY, CDR2 SMNVEV (reference sequence). CDR3 length: 13 residues. Trimming took 4 bases from V and 9 from J, leaving 13 bases between them. Here the CDR3 DNA reads TGTGCCAGCAGTTCCTACCGGTGGGGTGAGCAGTTCTTC. This gives the protein CASSSYRWGEQFF.

The chain has TRBV30 and TRBJ2-1; no firm D call. This CDR3 has 11 residues. Trimming left V 8 bases short and J 6 bases short, with 11 bases between. The germline gives CDR1 GTSNPN, CDR2 SVGIG (reference sequence). The CDR3 DNA reads TGTGCCGCGGCAAACGGCAATGAGCAGTTCTTC. As protein: CAAANGNEQFF.

This clonotype occurred many times. The genes are TRBV29-1 and TRBJ1-6; 9 nucleotides match TRBD1. J was trimmed by 5 bases and V by 5 bases; bases with no gene match: 4. There are 14 residues in the CDR3. Germline V gives CDR1 SQVTM, CDR2 ANQGSEA. The CDR3 bases are TGCAGCGTTCGGACAGGGGTCAATAATTCACCCCTCCACTTT. The encoded protein is CSVRTGVNNSPLHF. Supplemented by reference TRBV29-1 and TRBJ1-6, the full variable domain reads SAVISQKPSRDICQRGTSLTIQCQVDSQVTMMFWYRQQPGQSLTLIATANQGSEATYESGFVIDKFPISRPNLTFSTLTVSNMSPEDSSIYLCSVRTGVNNSPLHFGNGTRLTVT.

This clonotype was detected only once. The V gene is TRBV30, the J gene TRBJ2-7; 9 bases map to TRBD2. CDR3 length: 15 amino acids. The germline CDR1 and CDR2 sequences are GTSNPN and SVGIG (reference sequence). Trimming at V came to 2 bases and at J to 5 bases, leaving 10 bases not matched to a gene. This CDR3 reads CAWSRLAAFGNEQYF. CDR3 sequence (DNA): TGTGCCTGGAGTAGACTAGCGGCGTTCGGGAACGAGCAGTACTTC.

This clonotype was observed a handful of times. This rearrangement joins TRBV12-3 or TRBV12-4 to TRBJ2-3, with 8 bases identical to TRBD2. The CDR3 consists of 15 residues. V trimming: 3 bases; J trimming: 4 bases; junction bases outside the gene matches: 6. CDR3 sequence: CASSFMTGGPDTQYF. Here the CDR3 DNA reads TGTGCCAGCAGTTTCATGACGGGAGGGCCAGATACGCAGTATTTT.

This clonotype came up many times. The chain has TRBV20-1 and TRBJ2-3; 8 bases fit TRBD1. There are 14 residues in the CDR3. The germline CDR1 and CDR2 sequences are DFQATT and SNEGSKA (reference sequence). Trimming took 6 bases from V and 6 from J; bases not matched to a gene: 11. The CDR3 coding sequence is TGCAGTGCCCTGACAGGGTGGGACAGGGATACGCAGTATTTT. Translation gives CSALTGWDRDTQYF.

In its sample, this clonotype was seen many times. V gene TRBV28 combines with J gene TRBJ2-2; no clear D gene. The V gene's germline CDR1 is MDHEN and CDR2 SYDVKM. The length of the CDR3 is 13 residues. Trimming left V 2 bases short and J 9 bases short, with 10 bases between. The CDR3 DNA reads as TGTGCCAGCAGTTTAAGACACGTCCGGGAGCTGTTTTTT. It yields the protein CASSLRHVRELFF. Looking up the rest from reference TRBV28 and TRBJ2-2 gives the full variable domain: DVKVTQSSRYLVKRTGEKVFLECVQDMDHENMFWYRQDPGLGLRLIYFSYDVKMKEKGDIPEGYSVSREKKERFSLILESASTNQTSMYLCASSLRHVRELFFGEGSRLTVL.

As regards this clonotype: This clone may be a read error of a much larger clone one base away. The chain has TRBV2 and TRBJ2-3; tentatively, D is TRBD1 (6 bases). The CDR3 length is 19 residues. The germline CDR1 and CDR2 sequences are SNHLY and FYNNEI. CDR3 sequence reads: CAISSLRDTTFRSTDTQYF. In DNA form, the CDR3 reads TGTGCCATCAGTTCACTCCGGGACACCACCTTTCGAAGCACAGATACGCAGTATTTT.

The table lists this clonotype with many counts. The V gene is TRBV28, the J gene TRBJ1-1; 8 nucleotides align to TRBD1. The CDR3 is made up of 16 amino acids. With 9 bases clipped from V and 0 bases from J, the junction kept 12 bases outside the gene matches. Germline loops: CDR1 MDHEN, CDR2 SYDVKM. This chain's CDR3 is CASLTNPTGVNTEAFF. The CDR3 nucleotides read TGTGCCAGTTTAACAAACCCGACAGGGGTGAACACTGAAGCTTTCTTT.

This clonotype was counted between two and nine times. The chain uses TRBV12-3 or TRBV12-4 and TRBJ1-2, with D possibly being TRBD1 (5 bases). Trimming took off 5 bases at V and 8 bases at J, with 15 bases between the two ends. The CDR3 length is 13 residues. The CDR3 loop reads CASSHSTGRGYTF. CDR3 nucleotide sequence: TGTGCCAGCAGTCACTCTACAGGAAGGGGCTACACCTTC.

In this sample, this clonotype turned up many times. This chain links TRBV12-3 or TRBV12-4 with TRBJ2-7, with 7 positions matching TRBD1. J was trimmed by 6 bases and V by 7 bases; bases with no gene match: 9. The CDR3 is 13 residues long. CDR3 loop: CASTRNRGGEQYF. In nucleotides, the CDR3 is TGTGCCAGCACCCGAAACAGGGGTGGCGAGCAGTACTTC.

In this sample, this clonotype turned up many times. The chain uses TRBV6-2 or TRBV6-3 and TRBJ2-5; D remains unclear. CDR1 and CDR2 from the germline V gene are MNHEY and SVGEGT. V was pared by 6 bases and J by 2 bases, with 4 bases between. The CDR3 covers 11 residues. The CDR3 nucleotides are TGTGCCAGCAGCCAACAAGAGACCCAGTACTTC. Translation: CASSQQETQYF.

There are a few counts of this clonotype. The chain has TRBV5-1 and TRBJ2-1; 8 positions match TRBD2. The CDR3 is 15 amino acids. Germline CDR1 reads SGHRS; CDR2 reads YFSETQ. V dropped 6 bases and J dropped 0; count of bases not matched to a gene: 5. CDR3 loop: CASTRGGLSYNEQFF. Written as DNA, the CDR3 is TGCGCCAGCACCCGCGGGGGGCTCTCCTACAATGAGCAGTTCTTC.

This clonotype was recorded a few times. The genes are TRBV12-3 or TRBV12-4 and TRBJ1-2; D not resolved. CDR3 length: 12 residues. V gave up 5 bases and J gave up 4 bases, with 8 bases separating them. The CDR3 is CASSRTGYGYTF. CDR3 in DNA: TGTGCCAGCAGTCGGACGGGCTATGGCTACACCTTC.

This clonotype was counted at least ten times. The chain recombines TRBV28 with TRBJ2-7; tentative D call: TRBD2 (6 bases). V gave up 7 bases and J gave up 3 bases, with 16 bases separating them. The CDR3 has 14 amino acids. The V gene's germline CDR1 is MDHEN and CDR2 SYDVKM. CDR3 DNA: TGTGCCAGCACCCCGGGACTGTTAATCTACGAGCAGTACTTC. Amino acids: CASTPGLLIYEQYF.

V and J are TRBV10-3 and TRBJ2-2; unclear D gene. CDR1 ENHRY and CDR2 SYGVKD come from the germline V gene. The CDR3 sequence is 14 residues long. V was shortened by 10 bases and J by 1 base, with 13 bases between the two germline ends. In DNA form, the CDR3 reads TGTGCCACCTCCCAGGCGGTGAACACCGGGGAGCTGTTTTTT. This sequence encodes CATSQAVNTGELFF.

The chain joins TRBV12-3 or TRBV12-4 to TRBJ2-1, with 7 positions matching TRBD1. With V trimmed by 3 bases and J by 2 bases, 4 bases remained unmatched. The CDR3 is made up of 15 amino acids. CDR3 nucleotide sequence: TGTGCCAGCAGTTTTCCGGGACAGACCTACAATGAGCAGTTCTTC. Its protein is CASSFPGQTYNEQFF.

This chain uses TRBV7-8 with TRBJ2-1; a weak D match, TRBD2 (7 bases). The V gene's germline CDR1 is SGHVS and CDR2 FQNEAQ. The V and J ends lost 5 bases and 3 bases respectively, with 17 bases between them. The CDR3 is 16 amino acids. CDR3 coding DNA: TGTGCCAGCAGCCCCCAGGGGTGGGGGGGCTACAATGAGCAGTTCTTC. Protein sequence: CASSPQGWGGYNEQFF.

This clonotype has just a few counts. This sequence joins TRBV4-3 and TRBJ2-2, with D possibly being TRBD1 (6 bases). Trimming took off 3 bases at V and 3 bases at J, with 17 bases between the two ends. CDR1 and CDR2 (germline): LGHNA, YSLEER. This CDR3 region has 17 residues. In DNA form, the CDR3 reads TGCGCCAGCAGCCACAACTACTGGGGGCCCGACACCGGGGAGCTGTTTTTT. Translating gives CASSHNYWGPDTGELFF.

This clonotype was detected many times. The chain links TRBV6-1 to TRBJ1-6, with D uncertain. The CDR3 is made up of 14 amino acids. Between the trimmed V and J ends, which lost 2 bases and 10 bases, there was a span of 12 bases. Germline V CDR1 and CDR2: MNHNS, SASEGT. CDR3 bases: TGTGCCAGCAGTGAATGGGAAGAGGACTCACCCCTCCACTTT. It codes for CASSEWEEDSPLHF.

This chain joins TRBV10-3 and TRBJ2-7; TRBD1 agrees at 8 bases. The length of the CDR3 is 14 residues. The J segment lost 5 bases and the V segment lost 2 bases, leaving 5 bases of the junction unmatched. The V gene's germline CDR1 is ENHRY and CDR2 SYGVKD. The CDR3 bases are TGTGCCATCAGTGAGAGGACAGGGCCTAACGAGCAGTACTTC. This gives the protein CAISERTGPNEQYF.

This clonotype was observed many times. This chain joins TRBV6-5 and TRBJ2-5; 11 nucleotides line up with TRBD2. This CDR3 region has 17 residues. Germline CDR1 is MNHEY and CDR2 is SVGAGI. The ends lost 0 bases at V and 2 bases at J; junction bases unmatched: 5. The CDR3 region is CASSYSPASGGQETQYF. Here the CDR3 DNA reads TGTGCCAGCAGTTACTCTCCGGCTAGCGGGGGGCAAGAGACCCAGTACTTC.

The CDR3 DNA sequence: TGTGCCAGCAGTTCCTCACTCCCAATGAACACTGAAGCTTTCTTT. It codes for CASSSSLPMNTEAFF. The chain carries TRBV6-2 or TRBV6-3 and TRBJ1-1; no reliable D call. The CDR3 contains 15 residues. CDR1 MNHEY and CDR2 SVGEGT come from the germline V gene. Trimming stripped 4 bases from V and 0 bases from J, with 12 bases between.

The J gene is TRBJ2-5, the V gene TRBV11-3; D not resolved. Germline CDR1 and CDR2: SGHNT and YENEEA. V was cut by 4 bases and J by 7 bases, with 7 bases left in between. The CDR3 is 11 amino acids. The CDR3 DNA is TGTGCCAGCAGCTACAGTAGGACCCAGTACTTC. Translation gives CASSYSRTQYF.